The 28 T cell receptor beta chains below all came from one sample that was sequenced in a study of glioma-infiltrating T cells after dendritic cell vaccination. As to time point: after dendritic cell vaccination, including at tumor progression/relapse. TCRdb keeps only in-frame clones here, not all; method: immunoSEQ multiplex PCR. The sample yields roughly 100,000 clones, roughly 89% seen once. This specimen consisted of blood, obtained after dendritic cell vaccination. The receptors derive from a human donor with glioblastoma.

The chain joins TRBV2 to TRBJ2-2; D is possibly TRBD1 (6 bases). CDR1 is SNHLY and CDR2 is FYNNEI in the germline V gene. The V gene lost 5 bases and the J gene lost 4 bases, with 8 bases spanning the gap. This CDR3 spans 13 amino acids. CDR3: CASSLQGTGELFF. Here the CDR3 DNA reads TGTGCCAGCAGTTTACAGGGCACCGGGGAGCTGTTTTTT.

The V gene is TRBV7-2, the J gene TRBJ1-2, with 7 bases fitting TRBD1. Germline-derived CDR1 and CDR2 are SGHTA and FQGNSA. Trimming removed 5 bases from V and 2 bases from J; junction bases left unmatched: 8. The CDR3 runs 15 residues. As DNA, the CDR3 is TGTGCCAGCAGCCCGAAGACAGGGAAAAACTATGGCTACACCTTC. This sequence encodes CASSPKTGKNYGYTF.

The chain combines TRBV19 with TRBJ1-1; TRBD1 matches 9 bases. Unmatched junction bases numbered 15, after V lost 7 bases and J lost 0 bases. This CDR3 has 18 residues. Germline-derived CDR1 and CDR2 are LNHDA and SQIVND (reference sequence). The CDR3 DNA follows: TGTGCCAGTATTAGGTCGAGGACAGGGGTCTTCCTGAACACTGAAGCTTTCTTT. The encoded protein is CASIRSRTGVFLNTEAFF.

The rearrangement links TRBV5-5 to TRBJ2-5, with 10 bases identical to TRBD2. V gave up 2 bases and J gave up 4 bases; unmatched junction bases: 8. CDR3 size: 16 residues. From germline, CDR1 is SGHKS and CDR2 YYEKEE (reference sequence). CDR3 sequence: CASSFSAGGPSETQYF. The CDR3 region has the DNA TGTGCCAGCAGCTTCTCAGCGGGAGGGCCTTCAGAGACCCAGTACTTC. Using reference TRBV5-5 and TRBJ2-5 for the parts outside the CDR3, the full variable domain is DAGVTQSPTHLIKTRGQQVTLRCSPISGHKSVSWYQQVLGQGPQFIFQYYEKEERGRGNFPDRFSARQFPNYSSELNVNALLLGDSALYLCASSFSAGGPSETQYFGPGTRLLVL.

This clone was recorded only once. This chain uses TRBV19 with TRBJ1-2; D is perhaps TRBD1 (6 bases). Germline loops: CDR1 LNHDA, CDR2 SQIVND (reference sequence). The V and J ends lost 5 bases and 4 bases respectively, with 14 bases between them. This CDR3 region has 14 residues. This chain's CDR3 is CASSAAGVGYGYTF. CDR3 sequence (DNA): TGTGCCAGTAGTGCGGCAGGGGTCGGCTATGGCTACACCTTC.

V and J are TRBV14 and TRBJ2-2; 8 bases map to TRBD2. The germline gives CDR1 SGHDN, CDR2 FVKESK. The CDR3 extends over 16 amino acids. The J segment lost 2 bases and the V segment lost 4 bases, leaving 6 bases of the junction unmatched. For the CDR3, the DNA is TGTGCCAGCAGCCCGTTTAGCGGGATCAACACCGGGGAGCTGTTTTTT. It yields the protein CASSPFSGINTGELFF.

The V and J genes are TRBV11-3 and TRBJ2-7; a weak D match, TRBD2 (7 bases). The CDR3 consists of 17 residues. The V gene's germline CDR1 is SGHNT and CDR2 YENEEA. V lost 6 bases, J lost 3 bases, and 24 bases lay in between. CDR3: CASSFRGGRGSFYEQYF. The CDR3, as DNA: TGTGCCAGCAGTTTTAGGGGGGGCAGGGGTTCCTTCTACGAGCAGTACTTC.

In its sample, this clone was seen once. The chain's CDR3 is CASSPQSTYEQYF. In DNA form, the CDR3 reads TGTGCCAGCTCACCACAATCCACCTACGAGCAGTACTTC. This chain links TRBV18 with TRBJ2-7; no reliable D call. This CDR3 contains 13 residues. The V and J ends lost 1 base and 2 bases respectively, with 6 bases between them. Germline CDR1 KGHSH, CDR2 LQKENI.

This clone was seen once. The rearrangement links TRBV9 to TRBJ1-4; D not resolved. The CDR3 runs 13 residues. Deletions cut 0 bases from V and 8 bases from J, with 8 bases between. Germline V gives CDR1 SGDLS, CDR2 YYNGEE. In DNA, the CDR3 is TGTGCCAGCAGCGTAGGACTGAGCGAAAAACTGTTTTTT. Translated, it gives CASSVGLSEKLFF.

V and J are TRBV10-3 and TRBJ2-5, with D maybe TRBD1 (5 bases). The length of the CDR3 is 17 residues. Germline values: CDR1 ENHRY, CDR2 SYGVKD. The ends were cut back, 0 bases at V and 5 bases at J, with 19 bases in the middle. For the CDR3, the DNA is TGTGCCATCAGTGAGTCGATGCCTGGATTGGGGCGGGAGACCCAGTACTTC. Translation gives CAISESMPGLGRETQYF.

V and J are TRBV27 and TRBJ1-5, with 7 bases aligning to TRBD1. The CDR3 is 16 amino acids. Looked up from germline, CDR1 is MNHEY and CDR2 is SMNVEV (reference sequence). After removal of 5 bases from V and 1 base from J, the junction contained 8 bases not matched to a gene. CDR3 residues: CASSPFPGQSNQPQHF. DNA of the CDR3: TGTGCCAGCAGTCCCTTCCCGGGACAGAGCAATCAGCCCCAGCATTTT.

The chain recombines TRBV5-6 with TRBJ1-5; 11 bases align to TRBD1. This CDR3 is built from 15 residues. J was trimmed by 6 bases and V by 3 bases; bases with no gene match: 5. CDR1 is SGHDT and CDR2 is YYEEEE in the germline V gene. The CDR3 sequence: CASSSRTGGGQPQHF. DNA of the CDR3: TGTGCCAGCAGCTCGAGGACAGGGGGCGGTCAGCCCCAGCATTTT.

The chain couples TRBV14 to TRBJ1-2, with unresolved D. This CDR3 comprises 16 residues. Germline V gene data show CDR1 as SGHDN and CDR2 as FVKESK. The V gene lost 0 bases and the J gene lost 4 bases, with 15 bases spanning the gap. The CDR3 sequence: CASSQDGWAYSYGYTF. The CDR3 DNA reads TGTGCCAGCAGCCAAGATGGGTGGGCGTATTCCTATGGCTACACCTTC.

This clone appeared a few times. The CDR3 sequence is CASSGRVEYTF. CDR3 bases: TGTGCCAGCAGTGGGAGAGTGGAGTACACCTTC. The J gene is TRBJ1-2, the V gene TRBV6-6; no definite D call. The ends were cut back, 5 bases at V and 11 bases at J, with 12 bases in the middle. CDR3 length: 11 amino acids. Per the germline V gene, CDR1 is MNHNY and CDR2 is SVGAGI (reference sequence).

This chain links TRBV19 with TRBJ2-2; 14 nucleotides line up with TRBD2. V lost 7 bases and J lost 4; bases outside the gene matches: 5. Looked up from germline, CDR1 is LNHDA and CDR2 is SQIVND (reference sequence). This CDR3 has 16 amino acids. CDR3 nucleotides: TGTGCCAGTAAGATCGGGACTAGCGGGGGCACCGGGGAGCTGTTTTTT. It specifies CASKIGTSGGTGELFF. Variable domain in full (rest from reference TRBV19 and TRBJ2-2): DGGITQSPKYLFRKEGQNVTLSCEQNLNHDAMYWYRQDPGQGLRLIYYSQIVNDFQKGDIAEGYSVSREKKESFPLTVTSAQKNPTAFYLCASKIGTSGGTGELFFGEGSRLTVL.

CDR3 residues: CASIEGRQGVGTIYF. The DNA of the CDR3 is TGTGCCAGCATCGAAGGGAGACAGGGGGTTGGCACCATATATTTT. The rearrangement joins TRBV7-2 to TRBJ1-3; 9 nucleotides match TRBD1. The V gene's germline CDR1 is SGHTA and CDR2 FQGNSA. The CDR3 extends over 15 amino acids. With 7 bases clipped from V and 9 bases from J, the junction kept 13 bases outside the gene matches.

This chain joins TRBV30 and TRBJ1-5; possible D gene TRBD1, 6 bases. The germline CDR1 and CDR2 sequences are GTSNPN and SVGIG (reference sequence). This CDR3 spans 16 amino acids. V lost 3 bases and J lost 0, with 15 bases in between. CDR3 amino acids: CAWRREGGNSNQPQHF. The CDR3 region has the DNA TGTGCCTGGAGACGCGAAGGGGGAAATAGCAATCAGCCCCAGCATTTT.

V gene TRBV4-1 combines with J gene TRBJ1-6; D is possibly TRBD1 (5 bases). Between the trimmed V and J ends, which lost 4 bases and 4 bases, there was a span of 8 bases. CDR3 length: 14 residues. Germline assignment: CDR1 MGHRA and CDR2 YSYEKL. The CDR3: CASSLDRYNSPLHF. In nucleotides, the CDR3 is TGCGCCAGCAGCCTCGACAGATATAATTCACCCCTCCACTTT.

The chain uses TRBV10-3 and TRBJ1-1; 7 bases are shared with TRBD1. Germline assignment: CDR1 ENHRY and CDR2 SYGVKD. This CDR3 comprises 14 residues. Germline trimming cut 8 bases from V and 4 bases from J; bases unmatched to any gene: 10. The CDR3 sequence: CAIGGTDAATEAFF. The CDR3 DNA sequence: TGTGCCATCGGTGGGACAGATGCGGCCACTGAAGCTTTCTTT.

The chain is built from TRBV9 and TRBJ2-7; the match to TRBD1 covers 10 bases. The CDR3 totals 15 residues. The V and J ends lost 2 bases and 4 bases, in that order; junction bases with no gene match: 6. Germline-derived CDR1 and CDR2 are SGDLS and YYNGEE. CDR3 protein: CASSVWDRGGYEQYF. The CDR3 DNA sequence: TGTGCCAGCAGCGTCTGGGACAGGGGCGGATACGAGCAGTACTTC.

This sequence joins TRBV30 and TRBJ1-5; D is uncertain. The CDR3 consists of 13 residues. V gave up 1 base and J gave up 5 bases, with 9 bases separating them. Germline-derived CDR1 and CDR2 are GTSNPN and SVGIG (reference sequence). The CDR3 region has the DNA TGTGCCTGGAGTGCCCTGATAGATCAGCCCCAGCATTTT. It encodes CAWSALIDQPQHF.

This chain uses TRBV5-8 with TRBJ1-1; 10 nucleotides agree with TRBD1. This CDR3 is built from 15 residues. The trim removed 4 bases at V and 0 bases at J, leaving 3 bases unmatched. The germline CDR1 and CDR2 sequences are SGHTS and YDEGEE. The CDR3 bases are TGTGCCAGCAGCAGGGACAGGGGAATGAACACTGAAGCTTTCTTT. It is translated as CASSRDRGMNTEAFF.

The genes are TRBV27 and TRBJ2-5; D call uncertain. The CDR3 has 14 residues. Trimming pared 4 bases from V and 4 bases from J, leaving 13 bases between. Germline-derived CDR1 and CDR2 are MNHEY and SMNVEV (reference sequence). As DNA, the CDR3 is TGTGCCAGCAGTTCCTCGGGTCGGAGAGAGACCCAGTACTTC. Its translation is CASSSSGRRETQYF.

This chain joins TRBV5-1 and TRBJ1-5; TRBD1 might be the D (6 bases). CDR1 is SGHRS, CDR2 YFSETQ, per germline. CDR3 length: 14 amino acids. V lost 4 bases to trimming and J lost 1 base, with 9 bases between them. The CDR3 coding sequence is TGCGCCAGCAGCCCCGGGACAAGCAATCAGCCCCAGCATTTT. Amino acid sequence: CASSPGTSNQPQHF. Drawing the rest from reference TRBV5-1 and TRBJ1-5, the complete variable domain is KAGVTQTPRYLIKTRGQQVTLSCSPISGHRSVSWYQQTPGQGLQFLFEYFSETQRNKGNFPGRFSGRQFSNSRSEMNVSTLELGDSALYLCASSPGTSNQPQHFGDGTRLSIL.

V and J are TRBV11-2 and TRBJ2-7; 8 bases are a match to TRBD1. Trimming took 2 bases from V and 2 from J; bases not matched to a gene: 5. The CDR3 contains 15 residues. From germline, CDR1 is SGHAT and CDR2 FQNNGV. The DNA of the CDR3 is TGTGCCAGCAGCTTAACCGGGACAGGCCCCTACGAGCAGTACTTC. Protein sequence: CASSLTGTGPYEQYF. The full variable domain, with the rest looked up from reference TRBV11-2 and TRBJ2-7, is EAGVAQSPRYKIIEKRQSVAFWCNPISGHATLYWYQQILGQGPKLLIQFQNNGVVDDSQLPKDRFSAERLKGVDSTLKIQPAKLEDSAVYLCASSLTGTGPYEQYFGPGTRLTVT.

CDR3 region: CAWRNRGITDTQYF. CDR3 DNA sequence: TGTGCCTGGAGGAACAGGGGGATTACAGATACGCAGTATTTT. The chain is built from TRBV30 and TRBJ2-3, with 8 positions matching TRBD1. CDR3 length equals 14 residues. The germline gives CDR1 GTSNPN, CDR2 SVGIG (reference sequence). After removal of 3 bases from V and 3 bases from J, the junction contained 5 bases not matched to a gene. Full variable domain (missing parts from reference TRBV30 and TRBJ2-3): SQTIHQWPATLVQPVGSPLSLECTVEGTSNPNLYWYRQAAGRGLQLLFYSVGIGQISSEVPQNLSASRPQDRQFILSSKKLLLSDSGFYLCAWRNRGITDTQYFGPGTRLTVL.

This chain connects TRBV15 to TRBJ1-2; 8 bases are a match to TRBD1. Germline lookup yields CDR1 LNHNV and CDR2 YYDKDF (reference sequence). Trimming took 2 bases from V and 3 from J; bases not matched to a gene: 2. The CDR3 contains 14 residues. The CDR3 DNA sequence: TGTGCCACCAGCAGACCGACAGGGGACTATGGCTACACCTTC. Translation gives CATSRPTGDYGYTF. The full variable domain, with the rest looked up from reference TRBV15 and TRBJ1-2, is DAMVIQNPRYQVTQFGKPVTLSCSQTLNHNVMYWYQQKSSQAPKLLFHYYDKDFNNEADTPDNFQSRRPNTSFCFLDIRSPGLGDTAMYLCATSRPTGDYGYTFGSGTRLTVV.

The J gene is TRBJ2-2, the V gene TRBV5-6; unclear D gene. The V end was cut by 0 bases, the J end by 5 bases, with 8 bases between. In germline, CDR1 is SGHDT, CDR2 YYEEEE. The CDR3 sequence is 14 residues long. The chain's CDR3 is CASSLAWATGELFF. CDR3 nucleotides: TGTGCCAGCAGCTTGGCCTGGGCGACCGGGGAGCTGTTTTTT.